The present TCR beta chain was sequenced within a study of T cell responses to AZD1222 COVID-19 vaccine. Study results and caveats: Among spike-specific TCRs, nearly half reportedly target unmutated variant regions. Only a handful of individuals given AZD1222 were seropositive at baseline. White British people made up most donors, females outnumbered males, and clonal diversity was possibly underestimated. The CD4 TCRs associated with vaccination extended across spike and predominated at 160-218 and 743-854.

Per germline, CDR1 DFQATT and CDR2 SNEGSKA (reference sequence). The V and J ends lost 3 bases and 6 bases respectively, with 11 bases between them. The CDR3 runs to 12 residues. In regard to this clone: The antigen is undetermined.

TCRdb's table, derived via immunoSEQ multiplex PCR, lists solely in-frame clones and lacks some. The profile shows 130,000 to 150,000 clones, about 91% of them singletons. The origin of this receptor is an adult in good health. The sample consisted of peripheral blood, taken on day 0 of AZD1222 vaccination. The V and J genes are TRBV20-1 and TRBJ1-2; TRBD1 might be the D (5 bases). CDR3 loop: CSASKGTDGYTF. CDR3 bases: TGCAGTGCTAGTAAGGGGACTGATGGCTACACCTTC.